Listed here are 22 T cell receptor beta chains from one sample, sequenced in a study of T cell clones after liver transplantation. Clones were sequenced by immunoSEQ multiplex PCR, and TCRdb holds only the in-frame ones, with some missing. This table has 120 or so clones, around 49% appearing once. No cognate antigen is known for these TCRs. TCRbeta sequences of proliferating CFSE-low MLR cells were labeled alloreactive. Sequenced input: CD8+ T cells from cultured PBMCs. The receptor source for this set is a human patient who received a liver transplant. Some of these T cells may belong to the graft donor.

This clone was observed a few times. J is TRBJ2-7 and V is TRBV25-1; D remains unclear. CDR3 size: 12 residues. CDR1 MGHDK and CDR2 SYGVNS come from the germline V gene. The V end was cut by 5 bases, the J end by 1 base, with 6 bases between. The CDR3 sequence is CASSPGSYEQYF. CDR3 coding DNA: TGTGCCAGCAGTCCTGGATCCTACGAGCAGTACTTC.

Notes on this clone: One end of the junction varies from germline; a read error may be responsible. In DNA form, the CDR3 reads TGTGCCAGCAGTGAAGGGGGGCGGGACAGGGGATTGTTC. Its translation: CASSEGGRDRGLF. This chain connects TRBV2 to TRBJ2-7; TRBD1 agrees at 10 bases. There are 13 residues in the CDR3. Germline V gene data show CDR1 as SNHLY and CDR2 as FYNNEI.

This clone came up a few times. This sequence joins TRBV7-6 and TRBJ2-3; D is uncertain. The germline CDR1 and CDR2 sequences are SGHVS and FNYEAQ. Trimming took off 1 base at V and 7 bases at J, with 21 bases between the two ends. This CDR3 comprises 17 residues. The CDR3 loop reads CASSLENARRPQYTQYF. CDR3 DNA: TGTGCCAGCAGCTTAGAAAATGCTCGGCGCCCTCAATATACGCAGTATTTT.

This chain uses TRBV19 with TRBJ1-5; tentative D call: TRBD1 (5 bases). With 3 bases removed from V and 7 bases from J, the gap between germline ends came to 10 bases. Germline CDR1 reads LNHDA; CDR2 reads SQIVND (reference sequence). This CDR3 spans 13 amino acids. CDR3 in DNA: TGTGCCAGTAGTATTAATGAGGGGCAGCCCCAGCATTTT. Translation gives CASSINEGQPQHF.

This clone was counted between two and nine times. The chain uses TRBV5-4 and TRBJ2-3; TRBD2 agrees at 8 bases. V shed 4 bases, J shed 5 bases, and the junction held 12 bases outside the gene matches. The germline V gene has CDR1 SGHNT and CDR2 YYREEE (reference sequence). This CDR3 has 16 amino acids. CDR3 sequence (DNA): TGTGCCAGCAGCCCCGAGGTCGGGGGGGCGATAGATACGCAGTATTTT. Encoded protein: CASSPEVGGAIDTQYF.

The V and J genes are TRBV27 and TRBJ2-2, with D unclear. The germline V gene encodes CDR1 MNHEY and CDR2 SMNVEV (reference sequence). V was pared by 3 bases and J by 4 bases, with 6 bases between. The CDR3 runs to 13 residues. The CDR3 DNA is TGTGCCAGCAGTTTCCCCGGCACCGGGGAGCTGTTTTTT. Translated, it gives CASSFPGTGELFF.

V and J are TRBV7-4 and TRBJ2-6, with unresolved D. The CDR3 consists of 18 residues. The V end was cut by 5 bases, the J end by 5 bases, with 22 bases between. The germline V gene encodes CDR1 SGHVT and CDR2 SQSDAQ. The CDR3 DNA sequence: TGTGCCAGCAGCCGAAGTGCCAGCTCACAAAGTCGGGCCAACGTCCTGACTTTC. Protein: CASSRSASSQSRANVLTF.

The sample holds a few counts of this clone. The chain is built from TRBV6-6 and TRBJ1-2; D remains ambiguous. The V end lost 7 bases, the J end lost 8 bases, and 14 bases lay between the germline ends. The CDR3 loop spans 12 amino acids. The germline V gene has CDR1 MNHNY and CDR2 SVGAGI (reference sequence). The CDR3 DNA is TGTGCCAGCAACGTGGGGAGGGAAGGCTACACCTTC. It is translated as CASNVGREGYTF.

V is TRBV5-1 and J is TRBJ1-3, with D unresolved. Germline CDR1 SGHRS, CDR2 YFSETQ. V was clipped by 3 bases and J by 2 bases, with 12 bases between them. CDR3 length: 15 residues. The CDR3 here is CASSSAFSTGNTIYF. The CDR3 bases are TGCGCCAGCAGCTCGGCCTTCTCGACTGGAAACACCATATATTTT.

The genes are TRBV11-3 and TRBJ2-1; TRBD1 might be the D (5 bases). V shed 1 base and J shed 7 bases, with 17 bases lying between them. Germline CDR1 is SGHNT and CDR2 is YENEEA. The length of the CDR3 is 16 residues. As DNA, the CDR3 is TGTGCCAGCAGCTTAGGGTCAGGGTATGCCCTTAATGAGCAGTTCTTC. It is translated as CASSLGSGYALNEQFF.

By frequency in the sample, this clone is hyperexpanded. The V and J genes are TRBV4-1 and TRBJ1-2; maybe TRBD1 (5 bases). The germline CDR1 and CDR2 sequences are MGHRA and YSYEKL. The V gene lost 1 base and the J gene lost 5 bases, with 11 bases spanning the gap. This CDR3 spans 14 amino acids. CDR3 nucleotides: TGCGCCAGCAGCCAAGCCGGCAGGGCATATGGCTACACCTTC. It yields the protein CASSQAGRAYGYTF.

The chain employs TRBV19 and TRBJ2-1, with D unresolved. The germline V gene has CDR1 LNHDA and CDR2 SQIVND (reference sequence). The CDR3 has 12 residues. Deletions cut 6 bases from V and 0 bases from J, with 3 bases between. CDR3 coding DNA: TGTGCCAGTAGCCCCTCCTACAATGAGCAGTTCTTC. Protein sequence: CASSPSYNEQFF.

DNA of the CDR3: TGTGCCTGGAGTACTGGAATAGAAGAGACCCAGTACTTC. Translated: CAWSTGIEETQYF. The chain is built from TRBV30 and TRBJ2-5; D gene unclear. CDR1 GTSNPN and CDR2 SVGIG come from the germline V gene (reference sequence). The CDR3 loop spans 13 amino acids. V lost 2 bases, J lost 3 bases, and 10 bases lay in between.

This clone was counted between two and nine times. This chain links TRBV6-1 with TRBJ1-1; 7 bases map to TRBD1. CDR3 length equals 14 residues. Looked up from germline, CDR1 is MNHNS and CDR2 is SASEGT. The V gene end was trimmed by 5 bases and the J gene end by 6 bases; junction bases not matched to a gene: 9. CDR3 DNA: TGTGCCAGCAGTTATTTCACGGGGACAGCTGAAGCTTTCTTT. This gives the protein CASSYFTGTAEAFF.

CDR3 bases: TGCGCCAGCAGGACGGGGGGGAGAGGGACTGAAGCTTTCTTT. Amino acid sequence: CASRTGGRGTEAFF. The chain links TRBV10-2 to TRBJ1-1, with D possibly matching TRBD1 (5 bases). Germline V CDR1 and CDR2: WSHSY, SAAADI. The CDR3 is 14 amino acids. V dropped 6 bases and J dropped 5 bases, with 16 bases sitting between them.

The chain links TRBV4-2 to TRBJ1-2; D gene ambiguous. This CDR3 region has 17 residues. Germline CDR1 reads LGHNA; CDR2 reads YNFKEQ. V was cut by 5 bases and J by 4 bases, with 23 bases left in between. The CDR3 here is CASSKRCKGLKTYGYTF. For the CDR3, the DNA is TGTGCCAGCAGCAAAAGATGCAAGGGTTTAAAGACCTATGGCTACACCTTC.

The chain recombines TRBV7-3 with TRBJ1-1; D is unresolved. The germline gives CDR1 SGHTA, CDR2 FQGTGA. This CDR3 spans 13 amino acids. Deletions cut 2 bases from V and 2 bases from J, with 6 bases between. CDR3 coding DNA: TGTGCCAGCAGCTTAGGGTACAACACTGAAGCTTTCTTT. Protein product: CASSLGYNTEAFF.

The rearrangement links TRBV7-9 to TRBJ2-7; either TRBD1 or TRBD2 may fit D (7 bases each). V lost 8 bases and J lost 7, with 27 bases in between. The CDR3 covers 16 residues. Per the germline V gene, CDR1 is SEHNR and CDR2 is FQNEAQ (reference sequence). CDR3 bases: TGTGCCAGCCGGGACAGTCTTAGCGGGTCCATGGGGGAGCAGTACTTC. It translates to CASRDSLSGSMGEQYF.

CDR3 DNA sequence: TGTGCCAGCAGCTTAGGGTCAGGGTATGCCCTTAATGAGCAGTTCTTC. Its translation: CASSLGSGYALNEQFF. The gene calls are TRBV11-2 and TRBJ2-1, with a weak D call TRBD1 (5 bases). The germline V gene encodes CDR1 SGHAT and CDR2 FQNNGV. This CDR3 contains 16 residues. V lost 1 base, J lost 7 bases, and 17 bases lay in between.

This clone was observed once. The rearrangement links TRBV5-6 to TRBJ1-2; tentatively, D is TRBD1 (5 bases). CDR1 and CDR2 from the germline V gene are SGHDT and YYEEEE. This CDR3 has 15 amino acids. With 7 bases removed from V and 5 bases from J, the gap between germline ends came to 21 bases. The CDR3 is CASSLGVGAFYGYTF. As DNA, the CDR3 is TGTGCCAGCTCCTTGGGGGTTGGGGCCTTTTATGGCTACACCTTC.

The chain links TRBV6-5 to TRBJ1-3; no definite D call. This CDR3 is built from 15 residues. The V and J ends lost 0 bases and 2 bases respectively, with 8 bases between them. Germline V lookup: CDR1 MNHEY, CDR2 SVGAGI. The CDR3 DNA reads TGTGCCAGCAGTTACTCGAGCGGTCCTGGAAACACCATATATTTT. Protein sequence: CASSYSSGPGNTIYF.

The chain joins TRBV27 to TRBJ1-5; TRBD1 might be the D (5 bases). Trimming took 2 bases from V and 7 from J, leaving 12 bases between them. The CDR3 covers 14 residues. Germline loops: CDR1 MNHEY, CDR2 SMNVEV (reference sequence). CDR3 nucleotide sequence: TGTGCCAGCAGTTTAGGGGCAGGTTCCCAGCCCCAGCATTTT. Protein sequence: CASSLGAGSQPQHF.